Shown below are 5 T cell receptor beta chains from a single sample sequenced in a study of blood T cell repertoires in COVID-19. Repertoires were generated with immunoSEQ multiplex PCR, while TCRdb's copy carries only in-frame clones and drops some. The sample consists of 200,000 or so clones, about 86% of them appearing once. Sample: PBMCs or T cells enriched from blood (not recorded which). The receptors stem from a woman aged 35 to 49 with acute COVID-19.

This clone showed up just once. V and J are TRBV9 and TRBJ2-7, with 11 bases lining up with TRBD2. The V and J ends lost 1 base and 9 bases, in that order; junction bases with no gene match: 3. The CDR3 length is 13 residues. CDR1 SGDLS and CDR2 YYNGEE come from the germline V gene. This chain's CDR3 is CASSVTSGSGQYF. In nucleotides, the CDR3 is TGTGCCAGCAGCGTAACTAGCGGGAGTGGGCAGTACTTC.

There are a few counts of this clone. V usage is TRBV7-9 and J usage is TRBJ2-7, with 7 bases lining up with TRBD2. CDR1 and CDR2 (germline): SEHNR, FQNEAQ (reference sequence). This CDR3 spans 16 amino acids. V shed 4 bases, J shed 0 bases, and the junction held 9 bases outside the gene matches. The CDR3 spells CASSYDSSGRSYEQYF. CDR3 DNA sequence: TGTGCCAGCAGCTACGACTCTAGCGGCCGCTCCTACGAGCAGTACTTC.

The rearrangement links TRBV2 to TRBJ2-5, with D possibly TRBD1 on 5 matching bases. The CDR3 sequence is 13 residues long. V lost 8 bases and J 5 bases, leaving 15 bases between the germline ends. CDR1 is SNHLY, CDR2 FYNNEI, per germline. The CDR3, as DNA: TGTGCCAGCGCTCAGGTCCCAGGGGAGACCCAGTACTTC. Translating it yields CASAQVPGETQYF.

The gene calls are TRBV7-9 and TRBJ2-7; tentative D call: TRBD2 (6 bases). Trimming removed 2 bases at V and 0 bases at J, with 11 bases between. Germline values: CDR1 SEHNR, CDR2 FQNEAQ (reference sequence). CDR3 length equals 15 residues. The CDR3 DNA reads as TGTGCCAGCAGCTTAATGGCGGGGAGCTCCTACGAGCAGTACTTC. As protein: CASSLMAGSSYEQYF.

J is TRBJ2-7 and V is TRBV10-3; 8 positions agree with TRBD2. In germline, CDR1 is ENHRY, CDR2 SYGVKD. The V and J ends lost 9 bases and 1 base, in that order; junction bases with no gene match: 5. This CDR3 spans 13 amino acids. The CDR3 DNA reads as TGTGCCATGGCGGGAGGCACATCCTACGAGCAGTACTTC. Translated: CAMAGGTSYEQYF.